What follows are 20 T cell receptor beta chains derived from one specimen sequenced in a study of blood T cells in healthy people across ages. With a J-beta primer mix and a sample-barcoded 5' primer, a second PCR ran 7 to 11 cycles. MiXCR was run by TCRdb on the 5' RACE reads, yielding one entry per CDR3 protein. The data show 1.8 million or so distinct CDR3 sequences, roughly two fifths seen once. The source material was blood. These TCRs come from a human donor in good health.

The rearrangement joins TRBV7-9 to TRBJ2-4, with TRBD1 as a possible D gene (6 bases). The DNA end is a closer match to TRBJ2-5, so the J assignment may be wrong. CDR1 SEHNR and CDR2 FQNEAQ come from the germline V gene (reference sequence). This CDR3 region has 14 residues. DNA of the CDR3: TGTGCCAGCAGCCAGGACAGTATACTAGAGACCCAGTACTTC. Its protein is CASSQDSILETQYF.

J is TRBJ2-3 and V is TRBV24-1, with D maybe TRBD2 (5 bases). Germline CDR1 reads KGHDR; CDR2 reads SFDVKD. CDR3 length equals 15 residues. The V end lost 4 bases, the J end lost 6 bases, and 16 bases lay between the germline ends. The DNA for the CDR3 is TGTGCCACCAGTGACCTGGATGGACTGATTGATACGCAGTATTTT. Its protein product is CATSDLDGLIDTQYF.

The sample holds a few counts of this clonotype. The CDR3 is CASSRWAGPQETQYF. DNA for the CDR3: TGCGCCAGCAGTAGATGGGCGGGGCCTCAAGAGACCCAGTACTTC. This chain joins TRBV5-1 and TRBJ2-5; D might be TRBD2 (6 bases). Looked up from germline, CDR1 is SGHRS and CDR2 is YFSETQ. The V gene lost 5 bases and the J gene lost 2 bases, with 16 bases spanning the gap. The CDR3 length is 15 residues.

This chain links TRBV5-1 with TRBJ2-7, with 9 bases identical to TRBD1. The junction had 9 bases not matched to a gene; V was cut back by 4 bases and J by 4 bases. The CDR3 is 15 amino acids. Per germline, CDR1 SGHRS and CDR2 YFSETQ. The CDR3 region is CASSTSGTGCYEQYF. The CDR3 nucleotides read TGCGCCAGCAGCACCTCCGGGACAGGGTGTTACGAGCAGTACTTC.

This clonotype was observed a handful of times. This chain connects TRBV10-2 to TRBJ1-2; D is unresolved. Trimming took 7 bases from V and 1 from J, leaving 10 bases between them. CDR1 and CDR2 (germline): WSHSY, SAAADI. The CDR3 covers 13 residues. The CDR3 is CASNLGNNYGYTF. The DNA of the CDR3 is TGCGCCAGCAATCTCGGAAATAACTATGGCTACACCTTC.

The chain employs TRBV29-1 and TRBJ1-1; D is uncertain. CDR1 SQVTM and CDR2 ANQGSEA come from the germline V gene. The CDR3 extends over 12 amino acids. Trimming removed 4 bases at V and 3 bases at J, with 9 bases between. The CDR3 protein is CSVGAGYTEAFF. In nucleotides, the CDR3 is TGCAGCGTTGGAGCGGGATACACTGAAGCTTTCTTT.

In its sample, this clonotype was seen a few times. The chain employs TRBV7-2 and TRBJ2-7; the D gene is possibly TRBD1 (6 bases). The CDR3 is 13 residues long. The V end was cut by 8 bases, the J end by 7 bases, with 18 bases between. Germline lookup yields CDR1 SGHTA and CDR2 FQGNSA. CDR3 DNA: TGTGCCAGCCAAATGGGACATCTAAGAGAGCAGTACTTC. Its translation: CASQMGHLREQYF.

V and J are TRBV30 and TRBJ1-3; D gene ambiguous. With 4 bases removed from V and 3 bases from J, the gap between germline ends came to 7 bases. In germline, CDR1 is GTSNPN, CDR2 SVGIG (reference sequence). The CDR3 totals 12 residues. This CDR3 is CAWKRVGNTIYF. Written as DNA, the CDR3 is TGTGCCTGGAAAAGGGTTGGAAACACCATATATTTT.

This chain links TRBV5-1 with TRBJ2-1; 8 bases match TRBD2. TRBJ2-7 matches the DNA end more closely, so the J call is doubtful. CDR3 length: 17 amino acids. Germline assignment: CDR1 SGHRS and CDR2 YFSETQ. CDR3 loop: CASSFIGTRGVYNEQYF. CDR3 coding DNA: TGCGCCAGCAGCTTCATCGGAACGCGGGGGGTCTACAATGAGCAGTACTTC.

This clonotype was counted only a few times. This chain joins TRBV20-1 and TRBJ2-1, with 8 bases identical to TRBD1. The CDR3 loop spans 16 amino acids. Unmatched junction bases numbered 9, after V lost 5 bases and J lost 0 bases. Germline V lookup: CDR1 DFQATT, CDR2 SNEGSKA (reference sequence). The CDR3 DNA is TGCAGTGCTCCACCCTATACAGGGGGCTCCTACAATGAGCAGTTCTTC. Translating gives CSAPPYTGGSYNEQFF.

This clonotype was detected a few times. The chain links TRBV20-1 to TRBJ2-5; D gene uncertain. Germline V gives CDR1 DFQATT, CDR2 SNEGSKA (reference sequence). V lost 7 bases and J 1 base, leaving 7 bases between the germline ends. There are 11 residues in the CDR3. The CDR3 nucleotides read TGCAGTGAGGCATCCCAAGAGACCCAGTACTTC. Amino acid sequence: CSEASQETQYF.

The V call is TRBV27, the J call TRBJ1-5; D is possibly TRBD1 (6 bases). Germline CDR1 and CDR2: MNHEY and SMNVEV (reference sequence). The CDR3 length is 13 residues. V lost 5 bases and J 6 bases, leaving 11 bases between the germline ends. CDR3 protein: CASSIQGPQPQHF. CDR3 DNA sequence: TGTGCCAGCAGTATACAGGGCCCTCAGCCCCAGCATTTT.

Remarks on this clonotype: At one end, the junction sequence differs from germline, possibly due to a read error. The chain employs TRBV7-2 and TRBJ1-2, with no clear D. This CDR3 has 13 amino acids. CDR1 is SGHTA and CDR2 is FQGNSA in the germline V gene. As DNA, the CDR3 is TGTGCCAGCAGCTTAGCCCAGATCTATGGCCACACCTTC. Its protein product is CASSLAQIYGHTF. The full variable domain, with the rest looked up from reference TRBV7-2 and TRBJ1-2, is GAGVSQSPSNKVTEKGKDVELRCDPISGHTALYWYRQSLGQGLEFLIYFQGNSAPDKSGLPSDRFSAERTGGSVSTLTIQRTQQEDSAVYLCASSLAQIYGHTFGSGTRLTVV.

This clonotype was observed a few times. This chain joins TRBV11-2 and TRBJ2-1, with a weak D call TRBD2 (6 bases). This CDR3 region has 13 residues. In germline, CDR1 is SGHAT, CDR2 FQNNGV. The V gene lost 5 bases and the J gene lost 10 bases, with 15 bases spanning the gap. CDR3 residues: CASSPSVAAEQFF. CDR3 nucleotides: TGTGCCAGCAGCCCTAGCGTGGCAGCAGAGCAGTTCTTC.

The J gene is TRBJ2-5, the V gene TRBV7-8, with TRBD2 matching over 7 bases. Germline assignment: CDR1 SGHVS and CDR2 FQNEAQ. The CDR3 spans 16 residues. The junction had 8 bases not matched to a gene; V was cut back by 2 bases and J by 2 bases. The CDR3 sequence: CASSLLSGARQETQYF. CDR3 sequence (DNA): TGTGCCAGCAGCTTACTGAGCGGGGCCAGACAAGAGACCCAGTACTTC.

This rearrangement joins TRBV4-3 to TRBJ1-5, with 11 bases fitting TRBD1. Germline V gene sequence: CDR1 LGHNA, CDR2 YSLEER. The CDR3 is 15 amino acids. Trimming took 3 bases from V and 7 from J; bases not matched to a gene: 5. The CDR3 nucleotides read TGCGCCAGCAGCCAGGACAGGGGGCGTAGGCAGCCCCAGCATTTT. Translated: CASSQDRGRRQPQHF.

This chain uses TRBV5-5 with TRBJ2-5; D possibly corresponds to TRBD1 (6 bases). V gave up 5 bases and J gave up 2 bases, with 16 bases separating them. CDR1 is SGHKS, CDR2 YYEKEE, per germline (reference sequence). CDR3 size: 15 residues. This CDR3 reads CASRELTGRQETQYF. CDR3 nucleotides: TGTGCCAGCAGGGAGCTGACAGGCAGACAAGAGACCCAGTACTTC. The full variable domain, its missing parts supplied by reference TRBV5-5 and TRBJ2-5, is DAGVTQSPTHLIKTRGQQVTLRCSPISGHKSVSWYQQVLGQGPQFIFQYYEKEERGRGNFPDRFSARQFPNYSSELNVNALLLGDSALYLCASRELTGRQETQYFGPGTRLLVL.

The CDR3 DNA follows: TGTGCCAGCAGCGCAGCACAGGGGGGAGATCAGCCCCAGCATTTT. Its protein is CASSAAQGGDQPQHF. The chain joins TRBV7-2 to TRBJ1-5, with 8 bases fitting TRBD1. This CDR3 spans 15 amino acids. Trimming cost V 5 bases and J 5 bases; bases outside gene matches: 8. The germline V gene has CDR1 SGHTA and CDR2 FQGNSA.

J is TRBJ2-4 and V is TRBV7-6; D is perhaps TRBD1 or TRBD2 (6 bases each). The J call may be faulty, since TRBJ2-7 better matches the DNA end. In germline, CDR1 is SGHVS, CDR2 FNYEAQ. The CDR3 loop spans 15 amino acids. The CDR3: CASSLLSGAVSEQYF. CDR3 DNA sequence: TGTGCCAGCAGCTTACTCTCGGGGGCAGTTTCCGAGCAGTACTTC.

V and J are TRBV28 and TRBJ1-3, with D unresolved. The CDR3 covers 17 residues. V was trimmed by 7 bases and J by 3 bases, leaving 22 bases between them. Germline V lookup: CDR1 MDHEN, CDR2 SYDVKM. CDR3 DNA sequence: TGTGCCAGCACCCACCAAAGCCCGCCGGGTTATGGAAACACCATATATTTT. Its protein product is CASTHQSPPGYGNTIYF.